This entry concerns a single T cell receptor beta chain. Sequenced by immunoSEQ multiplex PCR; TCRdb stores in-frame clones only, minus some. Among 45,000 or so clones, 87% were seen once, and the ten largest hold 2.1%. The sample is drawn from a study of blood T cell repertoires in COVID-19. Germline CDR1 reads MDHEN; CDR2 reads SYDVKM. The CDR3 covers 14 residues. With V trimmed by 6 bases and J by 7 bases, 11 bases remained unmatched. The sequenced sample consisted of peripheral blood. This chain joins TRBV28 and TRBJ2-7; 8 bases agree with TRBD2. The receptor's source is a woman older than 75 with COVID-19, enrolled during active disease. The CDR3 here is CASRRGLDVYEQYF. CDR3 nucleotide sequence: TGTGCCAGCAGGCGGGGACTAGATGTGTATGAGCAGTACTTC.